This TCR beta chain came from a study of read filtering for tumor transcriptome and immune sequencing. This clonotype was counted many times. Its specificity is not known. From about 400 ng of RNA, a library with molecular barcoded alpha/delta and beta/gamma adaptors was made. TCRdb redid the calling of the reads with MiXCR, one entry per CDR3 protein. The table has around 130,000 distinct CDR3 sequences, about 12% seen once; the top ten hold approximately 8%. Germline CDR1 SQVTM, CDR2 ANQGSEA. The CDR3 runs 11 residues. Deletions cut 4 bases from V and 5 bases from J, with 6 bases between. Study-level points and caveats: Approximately 79% of IR-seq clonotypes had a single read, yet these held 3.5% to 4.5% of reads.

Source material: a population of CD138-negative cells sorted from bone marrow. The origin of this receptor is a donor over 35 with multiple myeloma. This chain links TRBV29-1 with TRBJ2-4; D uncertain. The CDR3 bases are TGCAGCGTTGCGGCGCAAAACATTCAGTACTTC. This translates into CSVAAQNIQYF.